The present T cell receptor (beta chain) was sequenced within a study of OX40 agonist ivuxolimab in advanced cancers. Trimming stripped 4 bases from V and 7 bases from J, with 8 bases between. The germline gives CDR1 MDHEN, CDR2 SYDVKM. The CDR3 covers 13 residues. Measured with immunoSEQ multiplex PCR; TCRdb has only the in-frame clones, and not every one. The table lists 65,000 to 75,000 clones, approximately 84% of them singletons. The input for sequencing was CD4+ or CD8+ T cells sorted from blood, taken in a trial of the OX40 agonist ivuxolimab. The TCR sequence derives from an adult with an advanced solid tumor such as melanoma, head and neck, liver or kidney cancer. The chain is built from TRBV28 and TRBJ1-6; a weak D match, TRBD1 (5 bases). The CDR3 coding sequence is TGTGCCAGCAGTTGGGGACTGAATTCACCCCTCCACTTT. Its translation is CASSWGLNSPLHF.